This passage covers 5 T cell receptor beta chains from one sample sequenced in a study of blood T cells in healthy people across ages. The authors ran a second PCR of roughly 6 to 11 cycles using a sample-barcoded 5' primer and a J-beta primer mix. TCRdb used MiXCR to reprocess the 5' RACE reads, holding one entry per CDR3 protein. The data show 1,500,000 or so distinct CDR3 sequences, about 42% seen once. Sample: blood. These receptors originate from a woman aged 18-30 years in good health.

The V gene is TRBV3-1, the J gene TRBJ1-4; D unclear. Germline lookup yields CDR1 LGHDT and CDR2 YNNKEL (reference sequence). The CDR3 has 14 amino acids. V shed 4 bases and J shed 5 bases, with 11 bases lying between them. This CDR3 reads CASSPWARNEKLFF. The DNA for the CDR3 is TGTGCCAGCAGCCCCTGGGCAAGGAATGAAAAACTGTTTTTT. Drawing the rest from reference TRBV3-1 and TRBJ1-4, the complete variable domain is DTAVSQTPKYLVTQMGNDKSIKCEQNLGHDTMYWYKQDSKKFLKIMFSYNNKELIINETVPNRFSPKSPDKAHLNLHINSLELGDSAVYFCASSPWARNEKLFFGSGTQLSVL.

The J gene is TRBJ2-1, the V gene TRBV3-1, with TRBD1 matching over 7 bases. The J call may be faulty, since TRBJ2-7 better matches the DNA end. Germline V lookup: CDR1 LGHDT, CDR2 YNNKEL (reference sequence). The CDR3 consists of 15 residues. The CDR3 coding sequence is TGTGCCAGCAGCCGGGAAGGACAGGTTTACAATGAGCAGTACTTC. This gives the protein CASSREGQVYNEQYF.

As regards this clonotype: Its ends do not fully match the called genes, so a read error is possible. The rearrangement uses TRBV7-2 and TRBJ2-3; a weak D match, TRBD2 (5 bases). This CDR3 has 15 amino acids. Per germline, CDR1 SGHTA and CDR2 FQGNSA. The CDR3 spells CAGSLHWTGADTQYF. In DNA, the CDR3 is TGTGCCGGCAGCTTACACTGGACTGGCGCAGATACGCAGTATTTT. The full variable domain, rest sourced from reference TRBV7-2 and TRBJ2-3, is GAGVSQSPSNKVTEKGKDVELRCDPISGHTALYWYRQSLGQGLEFLIYFQGNSAPDKSGLPSDRFSAERTGGSVSTLTIQRTQQEDSAVYLCAGSLHWTGADTQYFGPGTRLTVL.

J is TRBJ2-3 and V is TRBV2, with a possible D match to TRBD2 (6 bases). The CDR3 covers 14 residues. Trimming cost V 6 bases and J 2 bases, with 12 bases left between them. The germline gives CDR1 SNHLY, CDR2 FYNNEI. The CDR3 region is CASRPGGPTDTQYF. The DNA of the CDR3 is TGTGCCAGCAGGCCCGGGGGACCCACAGATACGCAGTATTTT.

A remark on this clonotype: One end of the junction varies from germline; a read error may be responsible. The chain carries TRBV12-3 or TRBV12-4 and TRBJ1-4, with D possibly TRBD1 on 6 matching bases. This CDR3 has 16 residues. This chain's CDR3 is CACSLALGQSLGKLFF. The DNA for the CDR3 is TGTGCCTGCAGTTTAGCCTTAGGACAGAGCCTCGGAAAACTGTTTTTT.